This TCR beta chain emerged from a study of cytomegalovirus exposure and HLA in healthy donors (dated by TCRdb to about 2017). About the investigation overall: In an earlier analysis of 587 of the donors, around 290 Gb of sequence data and just under 120 million unique TCR beta sequences from about 190 million T cells were reported. About 280 gigabases of sequencing data and 70 million to 85 million unique TCR sequences were included in an early release covering 550 to 650 HLA-typed donors. The genetic ancestry cluster associated with self-reported Caucasian donors included about 81% of the roughly 400 genotyped donors. The aim of the study was to test whether cataloging public T cell receptors could identify signatures of past pathogen exposure. Using immunosequencing, the study profiled T cell repertoires from about 650 subjects and related those repertoires to cytomegalovirus serostatus. Besides the first cohort of hundreds of subjects, a separate validation cohort made up of 95 to 150 different subjects was used. To predict cytomegalovirus infection status, the study brought together high-throughput TCR immunosequencing, statistical association of individual TCRs with disease status, and machine learning. In a later analysis, previously published TCR beta repertoires from about 640 donors were re-analyzed and high-resolution HLA genotyping was added so that TCR occurrence patterns could be studied. The later analysis used no new phenotypic data to find candidate immune exposures, relying instead on TCR beta sequences and their occurrence across donors. To decide whether each TCR beta V gene segment behaved as functional or pseudogenic, an earlier analysis of 587 of the donors relied on high-throughput TCR beta sequencing. Donor age, sex, ethnicity and CMV serostatus were compiled together with the repertoire data. A later genetic analysis took genome-wide SNP genotypes for about 65% of the roughly 670 donors and used that subset as a discovery cohort. All discovery cohort repertoires had been generated on a single sequencing platform. Class I and class II HLA loci were covered by the typing at four-digit resolution. Typing coverage varied by locus: about 620-630 donors for A, B, C, DRB1 and DQB1; approximately 500 for DQA1; around 610 for DPA1; roughly 450 for DPB1. Four to six DR-DQ haplotypes were handled as single units for association and clustering, since linkage in the cohort was strong. Among roughly 400 genotyped donors of the cohort, an average of around 250,000 unique TCR beta nucleotide sequences was sequenced per donor, of which about 18% were non-productive.

The cohort comprised around 700 healthy bone marrow donors. Cohort members were all nominally healthy when sampled, although unrecorded immune exposures were likely present. The donor tested CMV seropositive, placing the donor among the 289 seropositive members of the cohort. A peripheral blood sample was provided by each donor, and peripheral blood mononuclear cells were used for TCR beta sequencing. The Qiagen DNeasy Blood Extraction Kit was used to extract genomic DNA from the blood cell samples. The research as a whole found: Because counts were too low, some 17 rarely observed V segments, including chromosome 9 orphons, were excluded from the earlier analysis of 587 of the donors. Specific HLA alleles were associated with over 15,000 TCR beta sequences at a false discovery rate of 0.05 in a later analysis. According to a later genetic analysis, donors in an Asian-associated ancestry cluster had fewer N-insertions in productive TCRs than the approximately 690-donor mean. In this cohort, only TCR beta chains were sequenced, and detectable features were limited by the absence of alpha or paired-chain data. A few of the identified cytomegalovirus-associated TCR beta chains were confirmed in vitro to be specific for cytomegalovirus antigens. According to a later analysis, TCR association rates differed among HLA loci, with DRB1 alleles showing the most associated TCRs and HLA-C alleles showing the fewest. Most CMV-associated TCR beta chains appeared to be HLA-restricted in a later analysis, and the HLA associations seemed to be driven largely by CMV exposure. Immune exposure information for the cohort was limited to CMV serostatus. An earlier analysis of around 600 of the donors showed that most TCR beta V segments appeared in productive rearrangements either about 87% or about 30% of the time, which broadly matched IMGT annotations. A later analysis found that HLA-associated TCR beta chains were more clonally expanded and had lower generation probabilities than equally common non-associated chains. A further reported finding was that TCR beta sequences accurately predicted the HLA-A and HLA-B alleles for most subjects in the first cohort. Cytomegalovirus status was reported to be diagnosed by the classifier with high specificity and sensitivity in both the original and validation cohorts. The study gave a list of some 150 TCR beta chains associated with cytomegalovirus. While some public TCRs were present in many individuals, most TCR sequences turned up only very rarely across donors. The authors suggested that the approach could potentially be extended to other disease states and immunological phenotypes. Correlated functional status among segregating V segments might be attributable to linkage disequilibrium, but an unknown experimental factor could not be ruled out. When HLA alleles, especially DR and DQ, strongly co-occurred, attributing TCR associations to individual alleles was difficult. Roughly uniform sequencing depth across donors was assumed in presence/absence analyses, although this assumption may not hold. Because HLA typing was unavailable for some donors at each locus, only the typed subset was used in association tests. A group of highly shared sequence variants was considered likely to be a technical artifact of the sequencing pipeline. In a later analysis, several top co-occurrence clusters were reported to appear linked to parvovirus B19, influenza, CMV and Epstein-Barr virus. An association between a missense DCLRE1C variant and V-gene and J-gene trimming of TCR beta chains was found in a later genetic analysis and replicated in an independent cohort.

Note on this clone: The antigen it binds to is not known. No much larger clone is present one base from it, and per-base qualities are unavailable.

Libraries were constructed by the immunoSEQ multiplex PCR assay. The multiplex PCR relied on a mix of 60 forward primers for TCR Vbeta segments and 13 reverse primers for TCR Jbeta segments. A multiplex PCR assay on genomic DNA amplified the CDR3 region of rearranged TCR beta genes. The amplified TCR beta libraries were sequenced on the Illumina HiSeq System as 87-base-pair reads. On the study's bioinformatics: A later analysis tallied 80 million to 95 million unique TCR beta chains across the 666 repertoires, and around 12 million of those chains were shared by two or more donors. A nearest-neighbor algorithm error-corrected the raw reads and collapsed the reads into unique sequences, merging closely related sequences to remove PCR and sequencing errors. To assign V, D and J gene segments, CDR3 sequences were aligned to IMGT reference sequences. Each retained sequence needed at least a six-nucleotide match to both a V gene segment and a J gene segment. Rearrangements were classified as productive when the CDR3 lacked stop codons and remained in frame with V and J, and all other rearrangements were classified as non-productive. Following IMGT convention, CDR3 was defined as the stretch from the second conserved V-encoded cysteine to the conserved J-encoded phenylalanine. The earlier analysis of approximately 500 of the donors excluded sequences that lacked an unambiguous match to a single V gene segment. In an earlier analysis of approximately 590 of the donors, a V segment was called functional when productive rearrangements were above 56.7%, and segregating when the standard deviation between donors exceeded 5%. A statistical classification framework was built to diagnose cytomegalovirus status from the catalog of TCR beta chain sequences. V and J gene assignment, in a later analysis, came from comparing TCR nucleotide sequences with IMGT/GENE-DB human TR gene sequences. A later analysis assigned CDR3 sequences and most-parsimonious VDJ recombination scenarios with the TCRdist pipeline. In a later analysis, each TCR beta chain was defined by its CDR3 amino acid sequence together with its V-gene family, and reads without a unique V-gene family were excluded. As a way to deal with suspected cross-contamination and a sequencing artifact, a later analysis dropped approximately 590 nucleotide sequences that were highly shared and had low generation probability. For each public chain, a later analysis derived a clonal expansion index from normalized ranks of inferred template counts within each repertoire. A later analysis computed generation probabilities with a VDJ recombination model fitted to out-of-frame rearrangements, and checked the results against IGoR. In a later analysis, hypergeometric tests were used to score TCR-TCR, TCR-HLA and TCR-CMV co-occurrence, with a repertoire-size bias correction applied to TCR pairs. To estimate false discovery rates, a later analysis permuted the HLA or CMV assignments 20 times. In a later analysis, co-occurring TCRs were grouped with DBSCAN, and TCRdist sequence similarity was added when clustering was performed within HLA-allele-positive subsets. Repertoires with fewer than 30,000 or more than 120,000 public chains were left out of co-occurrence clustering, as were about 5 repertoires with anomalous nucleotide sharing. Drawn from immuneACCESS, this table holds only the in-frame rearrangements with V and J called that TCRdb kept. Clones are partly lost; checked studies trace under half to an unresolved V gene and leave the rest unexplained. V and J calls and clone size follow that table, whereas D and trimming were derived from the DNA. This sample holds 95,000 to 150,000 clones; less than 10% were observed only once. The ten largest clonotypes hold around 6.1% of the sample.

Sample: PBMCs. The receptor was isolated from a middle-aged woman in good health and CMV-seropositive.

Here the CDR3 is given as CASSDSKVDGYTF. The bases are TGTGCCAGCAGTGACTCGAAAGTAGATGGCTACACCTTC. The chain is encoded by TRBV6-4 joined to TRBJ1-2, with the D gene not clear enough to name. According to the germline V gene, CDR1 reads MRHNA and CDR2 reads SNTAGT. V loses 0 bases, J loses 6 bases, and the germline ends lie 8 bases apart. The CDR3 contains 13 residues, cysteine and phenylalanine counted. The retained sequence is limited to the CDR3, 39 bases, with the frame set at the first base.